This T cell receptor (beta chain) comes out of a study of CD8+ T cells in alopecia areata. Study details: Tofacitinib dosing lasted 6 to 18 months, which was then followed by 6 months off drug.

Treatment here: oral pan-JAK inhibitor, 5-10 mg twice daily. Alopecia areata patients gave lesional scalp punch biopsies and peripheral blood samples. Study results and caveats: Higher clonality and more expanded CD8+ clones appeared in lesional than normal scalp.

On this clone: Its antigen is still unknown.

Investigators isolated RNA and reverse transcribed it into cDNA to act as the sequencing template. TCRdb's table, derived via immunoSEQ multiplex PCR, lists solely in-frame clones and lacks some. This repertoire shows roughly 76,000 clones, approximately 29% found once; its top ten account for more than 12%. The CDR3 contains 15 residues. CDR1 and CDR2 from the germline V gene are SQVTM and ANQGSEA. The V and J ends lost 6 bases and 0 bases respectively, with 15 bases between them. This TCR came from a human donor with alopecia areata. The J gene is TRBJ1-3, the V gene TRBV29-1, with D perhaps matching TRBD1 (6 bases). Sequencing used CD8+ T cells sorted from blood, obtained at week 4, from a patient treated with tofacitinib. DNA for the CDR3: TGCAGCGTCCAGGGGCTGACCTCCTCTGGAAACACCATATATTTT. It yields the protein CSVQGLTSSGNTIYF. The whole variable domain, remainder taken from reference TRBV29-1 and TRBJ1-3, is SAVISQKPSRDICQRGTSLTIQCQVDSQVTMMFWYRQQPGQSLTLIATANQGSEATYESGFVIDKFPISRPNLTFSTLTVSNMSPEDSSIYLCSVQGLTSSGNTIYFGEGSWLTVV.